The 16 T cell receptor beta chains below all came from one sample that was sequenced in a study of esophageal squamous cell carcinoma under preoperative chemotherapy. TCRdb fed the PCR reads into MiXCR, producing one record per CDR3 protein. The data contain 34,000 or so distinct CDR3 sequences, 50% to 60% of them singletons. Regarding time point: after preoperative PTX-NDP chemotherapy. This material was acquired from a patient given preoperative chemotherapy. The source is a human donor with esophageal squamous cell carcinoma. The donor label of this sample is uncertain.

This clonotype was seen more than once but under ten times. In DNA form, the CDR3 reads TGTGCCAGCAGTGCGTTCGACAGGGACGGCACAGATACGCAGTATTTT. This translates into CASSAFDRDGTDTQYF. The chain couples TRBV6-1 to TRBJ2-3, with 7 bases fitting TRBD1. V lost 4 bases to trimming and J lost 1 base; unmatched junction nucleotides: 8. Germline CDR1 and CDR2: MNHNS and SASEGT. The CDR3 loop spans 16 amino acids.

About this clonotype: Germline and junction disagree at one end, which may indicate a read error. This chain connects TRBV6-1 to TRBJ2-3, with D perhaps given as TRBD1 or TRBD2 (7 bases each). The CDR3 covers 14 residues. The germline CDR1 and CDR2 sequences are MNHNS and SASEGT. This CDR3 is CGSRGGLAIDTQYF. The CDR3 nucleotides are TGTGGCAGCAGGGGGGGGCTAGCCATCGACACGCAGTATTTC.

The chain couples TRBV5-5 to TRBJ2-1; the D is unclear. Matching the DNA end better, TRBJ2-7 makes the J call doubtful. This CDR3 is 13 amino acids long. Germline CDR1 is SGHKS and CDR2 is YYEKEE (reference sequence). The CDR3 protein is CASSFTHHYEQYF. CDR3 coding DNA: TGTGCCAGCAGCTTCACACACCACTACGAGCAGTACTTC.

The chain combines TRBV7-6 with TRBJ2-5; a weak D match, TRBD2 (5 bases). V was cut by 7 bases and J by 0 bases, with 18 bases left in between. The CDR3 covers 16 residues. The germline V gene has CDR1 SGHVS and CDR2 FNYEAQ. In DNA, the CDR3 is TGTGCCAGCACCGGAGTCGGAGGCCGGGACCAAGAGACCCAGTACTTC. Amino acids: CASTGVGGRDQETQYF.

The chain links TRBV7-2 to TRBJ2-5; D is tentatively TRBD1 or TRBD2 (5 bases each). The CDR3 extends over 15 amino acids. Germline assignment: CDR1 SGHTA and CDR2 FQGNSA. Trimming took off 11 bases at V and 8 bases at J, with 27 bases between the two ends. CDR3 sequence: CAAGRGSRRTDTQYF. The CDR3 DNA follows: TGTGCCGCGGGCCGGGGCAGCCGTCGCACAGATACCCAGTACTTC.

This clonotype was counted many times. The chain joins TRBV7-8 to TRBJ1-1; the D gene is possibly TRBD1 (5 bases). This CDR3 has 15 residues. Germline V gene sequence: CDR1 SGHVS, CDR2 FQNEAQ. V shed 0 bases and J shed 0 bases, with 8 bases lying between them. DNA of the CDR3: TGTGCCAGCAGCTTAGCCCAGACAGTGAACACTGAAGCTTTCTTT. Its protein product is CASSLAQTVNTEAFF.

This clonotype showed up many times. V usage is TRBV11-1 and J usage is TRBJ2-7, with 8 nucleotides matching TRBD2. There are 15 residues in the CDR3. J lost 4 bases, V lost 5 bases, and 10 bases had no gene match. Germline V gene sequence: CDR1 SGHAT, CDR2 FQDESV (reference sequence). The DNA for the CDR3 is TGTGCCAGCAGCGAAGAGCGGGAGAGGTATTACGAGCAGTACTTC. Protein product: CASSEERERYYEQYF.

This chain links TRBV7-8 with TRBJ2-2; tentative D call: TRBD2 (7 bases). Per the germline V gene, CDR1 is SGHVS and CDR2 is FQNEAQ. CDR3 length: 16 amino acids. V was shortened by 5 bases and J by 13 bases, with 26 bases between the two germline ends. CDR3 loop: CASSRLGGASTGTLFF. The CDR3 nucleotides are TGTGCCAGCAGCCGCCTAGGGGGGGCAAGCACCGGGACGCTGTTTTTT.

This clonotype has more than one count but fewer than ten. The genes are TRBV5-1 and TRBJ2-2; a weak D match, TRBD2 (5 bases). V dropped 4 bases and J dropped 7 bases, with 17 bases sitting between them. The CDR3 contains 15 residues. CDR1 is SGHRS, CDR2 YFSETQ, per germline. The CDR3 protein is CASSTSTRGDGELFF. Written as DNA, the CDR3 is TGCGCCAGCAGCACCTCGACCCGGGGTGACGGGGAGCTGTTTTTT.

J is TRBJ2-3 and V is TRBV11-1, with 13 bases matching TRBD2. The ends lost 5 bases at V and 5 bases at J; junction bases unmatched: 13. The CDR3 extends over 18 amino acids. Germline CDR1 and CDR2: SGHAT and FQDESV (reference sequence). Here the CDR3 DNA reads TGTGCCAGCAGCACCATGTCCACTAGCGGGGGGGCCGGAGATACGCAGTATTTT. Its translation is CASSTMSTSGGAGDTQYF.

V gene TRBV7-2 combines with J gene TRBJ2-5; D is tentatively TRBD1 or TRBD2 (6 bases each). V dropped 0 bases and J dropped 0 bases, with 17 bases sitting between them. CDR1 and CDR2 (germline): SGHTA, FQGNSA. The CDR3 sequence is 18 residues long. Here the CDR3 DNA reads TGTGCCAGCAGCTTAGCGGGGCTCGGGGGCCGTGACCAAGAGACCCAGTACTTC. Translating gives CASSLAGLGGRDQETQYF.

This clonotype is termed medium-sized. The chain employs TRBV12-3 or TRBV12-4 and TRBJ2-3; D may be TRBD1 or TRBD2 (5 bases each). The CDR3 is 15 amino acids. V was pared by 4 bases and J by 4 bases, with 15 bases between. The CDR3 DNA sequence: TGTGCCAGCAGTTGGGTGGTTAGGGACGCAGATACGCAGTATTTT. This codes for CASSWVVRDADTQYF.

The chain recombines TRBV7-9 with TRBJ2-5; a weak D match, TRBD1 (5 bases). The closer fit of TRBJ2-1 to the DNA end suggests the J call may be wrong. The V gene's germline CDR1 is SEHNR and CDR2 FQNEAQ (reference sequence). The CDR3 is 15 residues long. CDR3 protein: CASSPWGGAANEQFF. The DNA of the CDR3 is TGTGCCAGCAGCCCCTGGGGTGGGGCGGCCAATGAGCAGTTCTTC.

This clonotype came up a few times. The junction differs from germline at one of its ends, possibly a read error. The chain combines TRBV7-8 with TRBJ2-7; TRBD1 might be the D (7 bases). The CDR3 runs to 14 residues. Germline assignment: CDR1 SGHVS and CDR2 FQNEAQ. The CDR3 loop is CASGLDYRGLEQYF. CDR3 DNA: TGTGCCAGCGGCTTGGACTACAGGGGACTTGAGCAGTACTTC.

This clonotype was found many times. The chain couples TRBV5-4 to TRBJ2-3; no firm D call. The V end lost 0 bases, the J end lost 3 bases, and 2 bases lay between the germline ends. The CDR3 has 12 residues. Germline CDR1 is SGHNT and CDR2 is YYREEE (reference sequence). The CDR3 DNA reads TGTGCCAGCAGCTTGGAAACAGATACGCAGTATTTT. Protein: CASSLETDTQYF.

This clonotype is deemed medium-sized. J is TRBJ2-7 and V is TRBV6-1; D is ambiguous. In germline, CDR1 is MNHNS, CDR2 SASEGT. This CDR3 is built from 13 residues. Trimming removed 3 bases at V and 2 bases at J, with 8 bases between. The CDR3 spells CASSETPAYEQYF. CDR3 DNA: TGTGCCAGCAGTGAGACACCCGCCTACGAGCAGTACTTC.